This TCR beta chain derives from a study of naive and memory T cell subsets. Findings of the study overall: Naive repertoires, especially CD8, held a few larger clonotypes, possibly memory cells re-expressing CD45RA. A clonotype means one alpha or beta sequence, not an alpha/beta pair. In CD4 and CD8 cells, diversity dropped from naive through EMRA.

Two oligonucleotides, mixed equimolar, formed the beta constant-region primer covering TRBC1 and TRBC2. The ligated cDNA underwent four PCR rounds using SP2 and nested alpha and beta constant-region primers. TCRdb independently ran MiXCR on the UMI-ligation and nested PCR reads; one entry per CDR3 protein. The sample shows approximately 80,000 distinct CDR3 sequences, approximately 9.2% of them seen only once. Cells stained for CD3, CD4, CD8, CD45RA, CD27 and viability were sorted into four CD45RA/CD27 subsets. This clonotype has at least ten counts. Antigen unknown. The CDR3 is 17 residues long. Trimming at V came to 0 bases and at J to 1 base, leaving 6 bases not matched to a gene. Germline loops: CDR1 SQVTM, CDR2 ANQGSEA.

The V and J genes are TRBV29-1 and TRBJ2-7; 13 nucleotides agree with TRBD2. The clonotype comes from a human donor in good health. Sequenced: naive CD8+ T cells from blood. CDR3 in amino acids: CSVEDHTGLAGSYEQYF. CDR3 sequence (DNA): TGCAGCGTTGAAGATCATACGGGACTAGCGGGGTCCTACGAGCAGTACTTC.